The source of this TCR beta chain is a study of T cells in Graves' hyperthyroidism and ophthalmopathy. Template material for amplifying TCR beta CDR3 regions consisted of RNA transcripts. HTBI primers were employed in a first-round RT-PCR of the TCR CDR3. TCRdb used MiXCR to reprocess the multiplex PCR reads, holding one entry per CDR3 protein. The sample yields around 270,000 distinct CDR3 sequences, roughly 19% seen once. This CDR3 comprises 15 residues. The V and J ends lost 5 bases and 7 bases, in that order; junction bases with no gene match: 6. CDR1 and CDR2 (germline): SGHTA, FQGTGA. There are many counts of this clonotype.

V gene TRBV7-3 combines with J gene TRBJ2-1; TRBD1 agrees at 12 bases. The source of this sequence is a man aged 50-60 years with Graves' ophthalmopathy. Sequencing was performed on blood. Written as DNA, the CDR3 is TGTGCCAGCAGCCCTCGGGACAGGGGGCGGAATGAGCAGTTCTTC. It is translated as CASSPRDRGRNEQFF. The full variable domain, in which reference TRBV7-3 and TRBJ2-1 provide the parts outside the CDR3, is GAGVSQTPSNKVTEKGKYVELRCDPISGHTALYWYRQSLGQGPEFLIYFQGTGAADDSGLPNDRFFAVRPEGSVSTLKIQRTERGDSAVYLCASSPRDRGRNEQFFGPGTRLTVL.